Given below is one T cell receptor (beta chain) in context. What it binds is unknown. This sample is drawn from a study of post-analysis software for immune sequencing data. General study findings and limits: When patients were compared with controls, a handful of TRBV segments were more frequent, TRBV5-6, TRBV5-1 and TRBV20-1 among them.

The CDR3 length is 15 residues. Per germline, CDR1 MNHNY and CDR2 SVGAGI (reference sequence). The TCR beta cDNA libraries carried unique molecular identifiers. TCRdb fed the PCR reads into MiXCR, producing one record per CDR3 protein. The sample lists some 800,000 distinct CDR3 sequences; 46% were seen once. V gene TRBV6-6 combines with J gene TRBJ2-4; 10 bases are a match to TRBD2. The end of the DNA aligns better with TRBJ2-5, so the J call may be wrong. Sequencing used blood. This clonotype originated in a girl under 18 with multiple sclerosis. CDR3 amino acids: CASSTAGGTQETQYF. The CDR3 region has the DNA TGTGCCAGCAGTACAGCGGGAGGGACCCAAGAGACCCAGTACTTC.